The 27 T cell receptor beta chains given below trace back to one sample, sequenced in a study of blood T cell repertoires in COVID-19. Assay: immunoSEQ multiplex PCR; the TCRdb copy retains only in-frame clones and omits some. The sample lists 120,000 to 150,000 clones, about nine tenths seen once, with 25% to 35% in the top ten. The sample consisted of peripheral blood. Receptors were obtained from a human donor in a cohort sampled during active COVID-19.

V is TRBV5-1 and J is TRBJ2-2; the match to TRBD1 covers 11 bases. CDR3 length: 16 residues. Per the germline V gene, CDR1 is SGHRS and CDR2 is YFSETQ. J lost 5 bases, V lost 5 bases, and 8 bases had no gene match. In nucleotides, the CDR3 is TGCGCCAGCAGTTCTCCGGGACAGGGGGTGACCGGGGAGCTGTTTTTT. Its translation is CASSSPGQGVTGELFF.

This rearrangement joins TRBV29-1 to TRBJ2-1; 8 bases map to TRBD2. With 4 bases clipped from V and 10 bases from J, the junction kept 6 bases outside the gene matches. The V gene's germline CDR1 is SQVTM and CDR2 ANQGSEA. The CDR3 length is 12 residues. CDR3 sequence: CSVGRGGQEQFF. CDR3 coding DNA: TGCAGCGTTGGTCGGGGGGGCCAAGAGCAGTTCTTC.

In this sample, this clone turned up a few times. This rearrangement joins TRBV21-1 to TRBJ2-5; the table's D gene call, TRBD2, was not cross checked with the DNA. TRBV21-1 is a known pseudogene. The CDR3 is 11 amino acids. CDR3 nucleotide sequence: TGTGCCAGCAGCGTGCGGGCCCCCGAGTACTTC. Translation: CASSVRAPEYF.

Here the CDR3 DNA reads TGTGCCAGCTCACCACAGGGGGGGTCTGAAGCTTTCTTT. Its translation is CASSPQGGSEAFF. This chain uses TRBV18 with TRBJ1-1; D is possibly TRBD1 (6 bases). CDR1 KGHSH and CDR2 LQKENI come from the germline V gene. Between the trimmed V and J ends, which lost 1 base and 6 bases, there was a span of 9 bases. The CDR3 is 13 amino acids.

CDR3 region: CASSRTGEGRAPGELFF. The CDR3 nucleotides are TGCGCCAGCAGCAGGACAGGAGAAGGAAGGGCCCCCGGGGAGCTGTTTTTT. This rearrangement joins TRBV4-3 to TRBJ2-2; 7 bases are a match to TRBD1. The germline V gene encodes CDR1 LGHNA and CDR2 YSLEER. Trimming took 5 bases from V and 6 from J; bases not matched to a gene: 15. The CDR3 consists of 17 residues.

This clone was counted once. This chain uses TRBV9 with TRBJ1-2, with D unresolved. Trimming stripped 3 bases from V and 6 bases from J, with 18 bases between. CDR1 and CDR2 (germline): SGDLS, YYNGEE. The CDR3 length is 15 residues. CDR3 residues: CASSASLPGTDGYTF. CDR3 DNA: TGTGCCAGCAGCGCCTCCCTCCCAGGAACCGATGGCTACACCTTC.

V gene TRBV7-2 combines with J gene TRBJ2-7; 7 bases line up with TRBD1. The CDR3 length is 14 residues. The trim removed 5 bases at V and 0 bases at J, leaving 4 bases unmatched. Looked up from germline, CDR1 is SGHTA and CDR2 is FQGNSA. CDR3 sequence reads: CASSPGQVSYEQYF. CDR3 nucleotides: TGTGCCAGCAGCCCCGGACAGGTCTCCTACGAGCAGTACTTC.

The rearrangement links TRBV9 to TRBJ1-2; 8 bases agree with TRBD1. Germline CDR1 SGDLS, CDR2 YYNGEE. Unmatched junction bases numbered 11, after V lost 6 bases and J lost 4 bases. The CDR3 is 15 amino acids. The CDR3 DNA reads TGTGCCAGCAACTCTCCCAACAGGGGGGGCTATGGCTACACCTTC. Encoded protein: CASNSPNRGGYGYTF.

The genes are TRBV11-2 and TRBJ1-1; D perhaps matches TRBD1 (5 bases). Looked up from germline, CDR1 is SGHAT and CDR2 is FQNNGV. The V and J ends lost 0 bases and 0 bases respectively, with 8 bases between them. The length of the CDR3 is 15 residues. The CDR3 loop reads CASSLEAGLNTEAFF. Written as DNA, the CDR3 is TGTGCCAGCAGCTTAGAGGCAGGGTTGAACACTGAAGCTTTCTTT.

CDR3 nucleotides: TGCGCCAGCAGCTTGGCCCAGGGTCACACCGGGGAGCTGTTTTTT. Translation: CASSLAQGHTGELFF. The chain carries TRBV5-1 and TRBJ2-2, with D perhaps TRBD1 (5 bases). There are 15 residues in the CDR3. Trimming removed 0 bases from V and 3 bases from J, with 9 bases in between. Looked up from germline, CDR1 is SGHRS and CDR2 is YFSETQ.

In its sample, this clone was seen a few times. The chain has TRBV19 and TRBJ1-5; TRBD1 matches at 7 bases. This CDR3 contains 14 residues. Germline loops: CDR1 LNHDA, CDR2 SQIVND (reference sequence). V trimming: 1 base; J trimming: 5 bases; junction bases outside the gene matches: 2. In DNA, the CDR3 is TGTGCCAGTAGTATAGGGACAGGTTATCAGCCCCAGCATTTT. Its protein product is CASSIGTGYQPQHF.

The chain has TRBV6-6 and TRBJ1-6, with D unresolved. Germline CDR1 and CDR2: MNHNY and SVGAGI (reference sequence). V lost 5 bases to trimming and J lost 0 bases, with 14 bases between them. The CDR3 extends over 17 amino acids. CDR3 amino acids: CASSLELPSSYNSPLHF. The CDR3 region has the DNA TGTGCCAGCAGTCTGGAGCTTCCGAGCTCCTATAATTCACCCCTCCACTTT.

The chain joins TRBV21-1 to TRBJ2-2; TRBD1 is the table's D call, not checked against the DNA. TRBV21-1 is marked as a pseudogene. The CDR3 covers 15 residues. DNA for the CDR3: TGTGCCAGCAGCCTTTGGAACAGCTTAGGCGGGGAGCTGTTTTTT. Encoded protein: CASSLWNSLGGELFF.

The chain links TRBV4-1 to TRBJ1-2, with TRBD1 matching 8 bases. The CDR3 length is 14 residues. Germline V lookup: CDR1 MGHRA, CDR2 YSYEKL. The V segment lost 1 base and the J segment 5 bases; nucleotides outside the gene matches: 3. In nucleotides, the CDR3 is TGCGCCAGCAGCCAAGCAGGGGGCGGGTATGGCTACACCTTC. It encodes CASSQAGGGYGYTF.

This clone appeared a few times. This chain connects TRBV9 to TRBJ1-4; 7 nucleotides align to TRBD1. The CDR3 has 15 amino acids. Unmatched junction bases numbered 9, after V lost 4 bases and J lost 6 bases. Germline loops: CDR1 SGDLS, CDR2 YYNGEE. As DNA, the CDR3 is TGTGCCAGCAGCCCCGCAGGGGGGAAGGATGAAAAACTGTTTTTT. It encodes CASSPAGGKDEKLFF.

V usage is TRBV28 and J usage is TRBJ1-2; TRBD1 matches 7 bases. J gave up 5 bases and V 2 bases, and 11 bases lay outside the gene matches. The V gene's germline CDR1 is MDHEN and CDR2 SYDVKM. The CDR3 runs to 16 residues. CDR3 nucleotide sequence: TGTGCCAGCAGTTTAACCACGGGTGCAGGGGGGTATGGCTACACCTTC. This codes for CASSLTTGAGGYGYTF.

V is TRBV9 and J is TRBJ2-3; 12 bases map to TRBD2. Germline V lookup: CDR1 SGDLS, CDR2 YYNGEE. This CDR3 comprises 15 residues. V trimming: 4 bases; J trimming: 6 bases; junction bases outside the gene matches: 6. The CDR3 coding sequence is TGTGCCAGCAGCTTCGCTAGCGGGGGGGCGGATACGCAGTATTTT. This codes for CASSFASGGADTQYF.

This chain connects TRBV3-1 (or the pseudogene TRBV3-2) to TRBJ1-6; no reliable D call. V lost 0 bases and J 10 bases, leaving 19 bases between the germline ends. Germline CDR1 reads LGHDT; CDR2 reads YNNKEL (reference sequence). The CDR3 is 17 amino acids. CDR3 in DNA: TGTGCCAGCAGCCAAGATCGTTCAGCGGCGGGTCCGTCACCCCTCCACTTT. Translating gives CASSQDRSAAGPSPLHF.

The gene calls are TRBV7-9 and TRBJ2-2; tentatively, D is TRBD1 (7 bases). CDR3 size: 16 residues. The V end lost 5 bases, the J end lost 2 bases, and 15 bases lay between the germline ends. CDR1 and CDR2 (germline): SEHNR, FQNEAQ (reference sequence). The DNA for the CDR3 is TGTGCCAGCAGCCGTGGCGGGACAGACAACACCGGGGAGCTGTTTTTT. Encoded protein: CASSRGGTDNTGELFF.

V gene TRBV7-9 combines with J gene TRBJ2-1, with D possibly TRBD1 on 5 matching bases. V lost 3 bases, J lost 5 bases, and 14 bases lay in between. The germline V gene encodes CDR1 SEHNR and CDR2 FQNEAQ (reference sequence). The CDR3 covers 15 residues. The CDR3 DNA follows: TGTGCCAGCAGCTTCATGGGGCGGAATAACAATGAGCAGTTCTTC. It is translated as CASSFMGRNNNEQFF. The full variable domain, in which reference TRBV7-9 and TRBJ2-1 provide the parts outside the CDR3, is DTGVSQNPRHKITKRGQNVTFRCDPISEHNRLYWYRQTLGQGPEFLTYFQNEAQLEKSRLLSDRFSAERPKGSFSTLEIQRTEQGDSAMYLCASSFMGRNNNEQFFGPGTRLTVL.

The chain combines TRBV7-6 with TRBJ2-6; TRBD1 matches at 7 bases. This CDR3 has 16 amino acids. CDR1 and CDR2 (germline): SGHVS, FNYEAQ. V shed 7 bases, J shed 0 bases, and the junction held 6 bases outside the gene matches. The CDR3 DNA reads TGTGCCAGCACCCGGGACAGATACTCTGGGGCCAACGTCCTGACTTTC. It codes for CASTRDRYSGANVLTF.

CDR3 protein: CATSRPGYYEQYF. CDR3 coding DNA: TGTGCCACCAGCAGGCCGGGGTACTACGAGCAGTACTTC. V gene TRBV15 combines with J gene TRBJ2-7; D is possibly TRBD2 (5 bases). V was clipped by 3 bases and J by 3 bases, with 9 bases between them. CDR3 length: 13 amino acids. Germline CDR1 and CDR2: LNHNV and YYDKDF (reference sequence).

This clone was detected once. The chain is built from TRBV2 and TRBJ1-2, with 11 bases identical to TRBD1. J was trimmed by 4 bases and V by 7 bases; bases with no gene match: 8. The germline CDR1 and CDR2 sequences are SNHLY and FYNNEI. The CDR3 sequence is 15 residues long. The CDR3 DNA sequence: TGTGCCAGCAACGAGGACAGGGGGCGCTTCTATGGCTACACCTTC. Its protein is CASNEDRGRFYGYTF.

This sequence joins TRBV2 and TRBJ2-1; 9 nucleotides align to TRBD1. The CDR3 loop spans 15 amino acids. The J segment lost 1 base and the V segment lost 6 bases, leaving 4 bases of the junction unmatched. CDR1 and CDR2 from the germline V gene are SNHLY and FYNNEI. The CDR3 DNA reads TGTGCCAGCAGGCCTGGACAGGGGTCCTACAATGAGCAGTTCTTC. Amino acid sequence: CASRPGQGSYNEQFF.

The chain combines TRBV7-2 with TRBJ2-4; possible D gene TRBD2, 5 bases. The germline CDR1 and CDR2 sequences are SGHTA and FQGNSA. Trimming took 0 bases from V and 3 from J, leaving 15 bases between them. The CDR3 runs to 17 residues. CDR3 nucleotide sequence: TGTGCCAGCAGCTTAGCGGTGGTCGGGATTGTCAAAAACATTCAGTACTTC. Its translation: CASSLAVVGIVKNIQYF.

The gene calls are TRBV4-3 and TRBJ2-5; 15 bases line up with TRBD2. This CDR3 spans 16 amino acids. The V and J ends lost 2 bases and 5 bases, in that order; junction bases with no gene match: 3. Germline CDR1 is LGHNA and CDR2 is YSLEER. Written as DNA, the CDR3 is TGCGCCAGCAGCCAAACCGGGACTAGCGGGGGGGAGACCCAGTACTTC. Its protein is CASSQTGTSGGETQYF.

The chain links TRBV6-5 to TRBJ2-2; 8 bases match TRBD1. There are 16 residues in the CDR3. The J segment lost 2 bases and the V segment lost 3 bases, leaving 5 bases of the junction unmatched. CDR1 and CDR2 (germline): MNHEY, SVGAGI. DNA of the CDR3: TGTGCCAGCAGTTATTCCAGGGGGCTCAACACCGGGGAGCTGTTTTTT. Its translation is CASSYSRGLNTGELFF.